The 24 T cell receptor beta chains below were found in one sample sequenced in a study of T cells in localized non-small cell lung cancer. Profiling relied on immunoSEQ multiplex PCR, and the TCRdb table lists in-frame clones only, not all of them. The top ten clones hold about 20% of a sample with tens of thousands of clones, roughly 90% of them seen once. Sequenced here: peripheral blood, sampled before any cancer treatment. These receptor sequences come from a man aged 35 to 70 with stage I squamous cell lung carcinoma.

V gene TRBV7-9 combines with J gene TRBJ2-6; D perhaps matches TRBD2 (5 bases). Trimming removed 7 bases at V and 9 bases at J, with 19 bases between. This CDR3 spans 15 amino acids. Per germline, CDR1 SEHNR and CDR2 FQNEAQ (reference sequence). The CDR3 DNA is TGTGCCAGCACATGGGAGCTCCGGTGGGTCAACGTCCTGACTTTC. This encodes CASTWELRWVNVLTF.

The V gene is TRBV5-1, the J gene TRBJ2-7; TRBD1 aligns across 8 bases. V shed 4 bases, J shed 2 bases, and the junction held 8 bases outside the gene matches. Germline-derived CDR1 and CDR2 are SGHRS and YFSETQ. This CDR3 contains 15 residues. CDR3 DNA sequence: TGCGCCAGCAGCCATGGACAGGGAGGCCCCTACGAGCAGTACTTC. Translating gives CASSHGQGGPYEQYF. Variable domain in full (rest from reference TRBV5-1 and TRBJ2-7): KAGVTQTPRYLIKTRGQQVTLSCSPISGHRSVSWYQQTPGQGLQFLFEYFSETQRNKGNFPGRFSGRQFSNSRSEMNVSTLELGDSALYLCASSHGQGGPYEQYFGPGTRLTVT.

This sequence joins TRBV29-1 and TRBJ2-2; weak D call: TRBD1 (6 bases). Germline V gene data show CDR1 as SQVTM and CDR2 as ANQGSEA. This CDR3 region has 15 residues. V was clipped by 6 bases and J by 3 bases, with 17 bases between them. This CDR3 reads CSVEQGNTDTGELFF. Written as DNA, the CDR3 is TGCAGCGTGGAACAGGGAAATACGGACACCGGGGAGCTGTTTTTT.

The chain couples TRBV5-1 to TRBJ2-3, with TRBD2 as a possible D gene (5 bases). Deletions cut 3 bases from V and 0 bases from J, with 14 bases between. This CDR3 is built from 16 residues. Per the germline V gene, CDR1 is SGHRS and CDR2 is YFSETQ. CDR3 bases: TGCGCCAGCAGCTACGGACTCCTAAGGAGCACAGATACGCAGTATTTT. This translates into CASSYGLLRSTDTQYF.

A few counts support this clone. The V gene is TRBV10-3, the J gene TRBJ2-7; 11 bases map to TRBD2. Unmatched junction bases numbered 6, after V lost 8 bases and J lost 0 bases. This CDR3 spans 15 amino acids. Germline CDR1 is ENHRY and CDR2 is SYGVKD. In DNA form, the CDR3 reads TGTGCCATCTCACCTGGGACTAGCGGCTCCTACGAGCAGTACTTC. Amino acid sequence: CAISPGTSGSYEQYF.

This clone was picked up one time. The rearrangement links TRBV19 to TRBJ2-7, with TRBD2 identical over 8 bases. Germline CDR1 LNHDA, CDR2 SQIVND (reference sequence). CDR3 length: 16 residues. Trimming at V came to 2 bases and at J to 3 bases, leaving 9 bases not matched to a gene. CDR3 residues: CASSIRVRRGDYEQYF. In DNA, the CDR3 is TGTGCCAGTAGTATACGCGTTCGGCGGGGGGACTACGAGCAGTACTTC.

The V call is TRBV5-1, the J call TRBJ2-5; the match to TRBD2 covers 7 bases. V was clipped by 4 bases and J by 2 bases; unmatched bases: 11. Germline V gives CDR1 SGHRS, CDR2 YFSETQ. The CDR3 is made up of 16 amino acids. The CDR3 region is CASSPGASGEQETQYF. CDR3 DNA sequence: TGCGCCAGCAGCCCCGGGGCAAGCGGGGAGCAAGAGACCCAGTACTTC.

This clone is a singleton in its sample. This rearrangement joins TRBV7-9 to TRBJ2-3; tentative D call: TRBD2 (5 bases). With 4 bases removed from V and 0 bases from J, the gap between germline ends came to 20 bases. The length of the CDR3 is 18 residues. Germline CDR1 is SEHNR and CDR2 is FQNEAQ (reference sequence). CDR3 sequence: CASSYPQGYSGSTDTQYF. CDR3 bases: TGTGCCAGCAGCTACCCTCAAGGATACAGCGGTAGCACAGATACGCAGTATTTT.

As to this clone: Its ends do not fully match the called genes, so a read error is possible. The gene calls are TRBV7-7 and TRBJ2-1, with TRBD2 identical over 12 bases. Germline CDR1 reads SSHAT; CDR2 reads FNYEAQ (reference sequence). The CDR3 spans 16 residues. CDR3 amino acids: CASSLVTSGRGDEQFF. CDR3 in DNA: TGTGCTAGCAGCTTAGTGACTAGCGGGAGAGGGGATGAGCAGTTCTTC.

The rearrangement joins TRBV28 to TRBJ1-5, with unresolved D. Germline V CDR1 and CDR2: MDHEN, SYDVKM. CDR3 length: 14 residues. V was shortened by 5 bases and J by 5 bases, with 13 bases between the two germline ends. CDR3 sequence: CASSPRIAYQPQHF. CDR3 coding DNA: TGTGCCAGCAGTCCGCGTATAGCATATCAGCCCCAGCATTTT.

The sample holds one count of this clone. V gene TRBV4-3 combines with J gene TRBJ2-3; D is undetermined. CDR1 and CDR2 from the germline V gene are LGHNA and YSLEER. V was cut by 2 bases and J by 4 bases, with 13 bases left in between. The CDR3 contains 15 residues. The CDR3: CASSQKPRSPDTQYF. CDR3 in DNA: TGCGCCAGCAGCCAAAAACCACGGAGCCCAGATACGCAGTATTTT.

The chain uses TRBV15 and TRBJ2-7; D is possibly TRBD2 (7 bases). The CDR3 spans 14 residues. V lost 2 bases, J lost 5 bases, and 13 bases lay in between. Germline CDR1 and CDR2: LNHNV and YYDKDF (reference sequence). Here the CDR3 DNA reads TGTGCCACCAGCAGAAGCGGGGACAATAACGAGCAGTACTTC. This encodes CATSRSGDNNEQYF.

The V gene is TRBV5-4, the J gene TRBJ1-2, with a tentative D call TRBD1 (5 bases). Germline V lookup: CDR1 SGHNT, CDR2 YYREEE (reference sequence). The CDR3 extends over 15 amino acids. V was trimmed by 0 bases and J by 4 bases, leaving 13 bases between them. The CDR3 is CASSLVGDGVYGYTF. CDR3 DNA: TGTGCCAGCAGCTTGGTAGGGGACGGAGTCTATGGCTACACCTTC.

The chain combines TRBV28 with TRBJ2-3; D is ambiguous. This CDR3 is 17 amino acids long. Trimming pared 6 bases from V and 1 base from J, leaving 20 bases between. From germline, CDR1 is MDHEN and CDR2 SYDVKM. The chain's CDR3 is CASSRRTGSLGTDTQYF. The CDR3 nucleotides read TGTGCCAGCAGCCGTCGGACGGGCTCCCTAGGCACAGATACGCAGTATTTT.

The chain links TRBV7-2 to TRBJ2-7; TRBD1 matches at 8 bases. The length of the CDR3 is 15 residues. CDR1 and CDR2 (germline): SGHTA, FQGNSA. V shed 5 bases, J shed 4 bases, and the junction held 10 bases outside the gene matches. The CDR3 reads CASSPSTGVLYEQYF. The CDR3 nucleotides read TGTGCCAGCAGCCCCTCGACAGGGGTTTTATACGAGCAGTACTTC.

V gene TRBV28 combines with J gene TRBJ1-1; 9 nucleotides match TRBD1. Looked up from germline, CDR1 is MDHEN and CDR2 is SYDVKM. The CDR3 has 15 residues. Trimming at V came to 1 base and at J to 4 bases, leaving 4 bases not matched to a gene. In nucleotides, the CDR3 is TGTGCCAGCAGTTTATTCGGGACAGGGATCACTGAAGCTTTCTTT. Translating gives CASSLFGTGITEAFF.

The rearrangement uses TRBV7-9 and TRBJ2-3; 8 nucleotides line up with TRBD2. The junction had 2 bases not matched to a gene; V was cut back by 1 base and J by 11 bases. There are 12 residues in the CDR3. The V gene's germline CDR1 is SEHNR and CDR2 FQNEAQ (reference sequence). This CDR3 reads CASSLDTSGQYF. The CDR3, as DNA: TGTGCCAGCAGCTTAGACACTAGCGGGCAGTATTTT.

The CDR3 spells CASSLEAGNQPQHF. CDR3 in DNA: TGCGCCAGCAGCTTGGAGGCAGGGAATCAGCCCCAGCATTTT. The V call is TRBV5-1, the J call TRBJ1-5, with D possibly matching TRBD1 (5 bases). Germline V gives CDR1 SGHRS, CDR2 YFSETQ. This CDR3 is built from 14 residues. Trimming cost V 0 bases and J 4 bases, with 8 bases left between them.

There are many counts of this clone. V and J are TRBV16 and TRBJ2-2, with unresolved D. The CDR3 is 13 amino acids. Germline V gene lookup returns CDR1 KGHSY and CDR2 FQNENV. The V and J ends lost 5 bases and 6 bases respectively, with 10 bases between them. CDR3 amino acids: CASSATKAGELFF. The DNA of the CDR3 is TGTGCCAGCAGCGCTACAAAGGCCGGGGAGCTGTTTTTT.

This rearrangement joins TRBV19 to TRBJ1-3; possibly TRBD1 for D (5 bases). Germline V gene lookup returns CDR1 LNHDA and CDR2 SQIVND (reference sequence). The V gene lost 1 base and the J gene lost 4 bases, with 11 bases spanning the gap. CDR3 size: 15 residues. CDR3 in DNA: TGTGCCAGTAGTATAGTAACAGGCCGCGGAAACACCATATATTTT. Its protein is CASSIVTGRGNTIYF.

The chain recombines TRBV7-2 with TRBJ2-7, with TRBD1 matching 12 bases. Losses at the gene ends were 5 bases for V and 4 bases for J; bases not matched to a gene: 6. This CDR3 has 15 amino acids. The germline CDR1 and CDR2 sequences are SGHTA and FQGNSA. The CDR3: CASSPGQGAEYEQYF. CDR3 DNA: TGTGCCAGCAGCCCGGGACAGGGGGCGGAGTACGAGCAGTACTTC.

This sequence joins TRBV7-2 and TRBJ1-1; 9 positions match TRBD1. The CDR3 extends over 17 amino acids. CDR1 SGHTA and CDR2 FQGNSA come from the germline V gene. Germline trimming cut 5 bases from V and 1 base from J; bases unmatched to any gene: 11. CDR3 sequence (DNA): TGTGCCAGCAGCCTCGCCTTTGGGACAGGGTCGAACACTGAAGCTTTCTTT. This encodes CASSLAFGTGSNTEAFF. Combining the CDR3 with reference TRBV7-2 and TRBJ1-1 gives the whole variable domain GAGVSQSPSNKVTEKGKDVELRCDPISGHTALYWYRQSLGQGLEFLIYFQGNSAPDKSGLPSDRFSAERTGGSVSTLTIQRTQQEDSAVYLCASSLAFGTGSNTEAFFGQGTRLTVV.

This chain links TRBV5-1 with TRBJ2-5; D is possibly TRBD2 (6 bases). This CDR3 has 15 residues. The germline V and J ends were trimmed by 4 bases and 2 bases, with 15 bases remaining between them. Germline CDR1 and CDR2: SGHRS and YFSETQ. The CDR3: CASSPMEGRQETQYF. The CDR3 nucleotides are TGCGCCAGCAGCCCTATGGAGGGGAGGCAAGAGACCCAGTACTTC.

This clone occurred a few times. As DNA, the CDR3 is TGTGCCAGCAGCCCCCCGGGGCCGCTGGTAACCGGGGAGCTGTTTTTT. Its translation is CASSPPGPLVTGELFF. The rearrangement uses TRBV28 and TRBJ2-2, with D perhaps TRBD1 or TRBD2 (5 bases each). V shed 6 bases and J shed 5 bases, with 19 bases lying between them. CDR3 length: 16 residues. CDR1 MDHEN and CDR2 SYDVKM come from the germline V gene.